This TCR beta chain is from a study of blood T cell repertoires in COVID-19. Study details: T cells, B-cell-depleted T cells, or PBMCs provided the cDNA or gDNA that served as material.

The CDR3 consists of 18 residues. This clone occurred once. Generated by immunoSEQ multiplex PCR, the TCRdb table keeps only in-frame clones and is missing some. The sample holds some 140,000 clones, roughly four fifths seen once. Participants' reported clinical history set cohort assignment. Input material: PBMCs or T cells enriched from blood (not recorded which). J is TRBJ2-4 and V is TRBV21-1; TRBD2, the table's D call, was not compared with the DNA. TRBV21-1 is an annotated pseudogene. This receptor was identified in a man aged 30-40 years who had recovered from COVID-19. The CDR3 loop reads CASSLARLAGGFKNIQYF. CDR3 in DNA: TGTGCCAGCAGCCTTGCGCGACTAGCGGGAGGGTTCAAAAACATTCAGTACTTC.